These T cell receptor beta chains were read from a single sample in a study of blood T cell repertoires in COVID-19. Method: immunoSEQ multiplex PCR; TCRdb's copy keeps in-frame clones and lacks some. The repertoire consists of 150,000 to 200,000 clones, with around 83% occurring once and the leading ten covering less than 10%. The specimen sequenced was peripheral blood. All receptors derive from an older woman with COVID-19, enrolled during active disease. CDR3s include the opening cysteine and the closing phenylalanine or tryptophan. D genes are given only for firm matches. The size entry is marked missing in some rows and otherwise reads once, few, many or a size class.

CASTLTGYHEQYF TGTGCCAGCACTTTGACAGGATACCACGAGCAGTACTTC TRBJ2-7 - - TRBV12-3/TRBV12-4
CASSRTSESTDTQYF TGTGCCAGCAGCCGGACTAGCGAGAGCACAGATACGCAGTATTTT TRBJ2-3 TRBD2 - TRBV5-4
CAWTRAAGGPAEQFF TGTGCCTGGACCAGGGCCGCGGGAGGGCCTGCTGAGCAGTTCTTC TRBJ2-1 TRBD2 - TRBV30
CASRQVNEKLFF TGTGCCAGCAGACAGGTTAATGAAAAACTGTTTTTT TRBJ1-4 - - TRBV25-1
CSVEADNTEAFF TGCAGCGTTGAAGCAGATAACACTGAAGCTTTCTTT TRBJ1-1 - once TRBV29-1
CASSLASTSGDEQFF TGCGCCAGCAGCTTGGCCTCGACTAGCGGGGATGAGCAGTTCTTC TRBJ2-1 TRBD2 - TRBV5-1
CASSPPFLAGFQETQYF TGTGCCAGCAGCCCCCCGTTTCTAGCGGGGTTCCAAGAGACCCAGTACTTC TRBJ2-5 TRBD2 - TRBV3-1/TRBV3-2
CASRMTEYEQYF TGTGCCAGCAGAATGACAGAGTACGAGCAGTACTTC TRBJ2-7 - few TRBV28
CASSYGREMGNEQFF TGTGCCAGCAGTTACGGGCGGGAGATGGGCAATGAGCAGTTCTTC TRBJ2-1 TRBD2 - TRBV6-2/TRBV6-3
CASSYRGQVFHGYTF TGTGCCAGCAGTTATAGGGGACAGGTCTTCCATGGCTACACCTTC TRBJ1-2 TRBD1 - TRBV6-2/TRBV6-3
CASSQETGAQGNEKLFF TGCGCCAGCAGCCAGGAGACAGGGGCACAAGGTAATGAAAAACTGTTTTTT TRBJ1-4 TRBD1 - TRBV4-1
CASSYRQYTEAFF TGTGCCAGCAGTTACCGACAGTACACTGAAGCTTTCTTT TRBJ1-1 - - TRBV6-2/TRBV6-3
CASSKLGQSEAFF TGTGCCAGTAGTAAACTGGGACAGTCTGAAGCTTTCTTT TRBJ1-1 TRBD1 - TRBV19
CSVEMGGNTIYF TGCAGCGTTGAAATGGGCGGAAACACCATATATTTT TRBJ1-3 - - TRBV29-1
CASSPLGRGSFADNEQFF TGTGCCAGCAGCCCCTTGGGCAGGGGGAGCTTTGCGGACAATGAGCAGTTCTTC TRBJ2-1 TRBD1 - TRBV14
CASSYPLDSEQYF TGTGCCAGCAGTTACCCACTTGACAGCGAGCAGTACTTC TRBJ2-7 - - TRBV6-2/TRBV6-3
CASSGTGTSPSQGQFF TGCGCCAGCAGCGGAACCGGGACTAGCCCAAGTCAGGGGCAGTTCTTC TRBJ2-1 TRBD2 - TRBV5-1
CASSPGQDLRKQYF TGTGCCAGTAGCCCGGGACAGGACCTTAGGAAGCAGTACTTC TRBJ2-7 TRBD1 - TRBV19
CASSLGLAGLTEQYF TGTGCCAGCAGCTTAGGTTTAGCGGGACTTACCGAGCAGTACTTC TRBJ2-7 TRBD2 few TRBV7-9
CASSSRDRHSSGGPQHF TGTGCCAGTAGTTCCCGGGACCGACACTCGAGCGGGGGGCCCCAGCATTTT TRBJ1-5 - - TRBV19
CASRRDGAGYEQYF TGTGCCAGCAGAAGAGATGGTGCGGGCTACGAGCAGTACTTC TRBJ2-7 - - TRBV7-2
CASSPSPGTGVEQYF TGTGCCAGCTCACCGTCACCCGGGACAGGGGTCGAGCAGTACTTC TRBJ2-7 TRBD1 - TRBV18
CASSQHQGYGYTF TGTGCCAGCAGCCAACATCAGGGATATGGCTACACCTTC TRBJ1-2 - - TRBV3-1/TRBV3-2
CATDIGTAPCEQYF TGCGCCACCGATATTGGGACAGCCCCTTGCGAGCAGTACTTC TRBJ2-7 TRBD1 - TRBV10-1
CASSITGSQETQYF TGTGCCAGTAGTATTACAGGGAGTCAAGAGACCCAGTACTTC TRBJ2-5 - - TRBV19
CASSYDRGQETQYF TGTGCCAGCAGCTACGACAGGGGCCAAGAGACCCAGTACTTC TRBJ2-5 TRBD1 - TRBV5-5
CASRGGGAREKLFF TGTGCCAGCAGGGGAGGAGGGGCAAGGGAAAAACTGTTTTTT TRBJ1-4 - - TRBV5-4
CASSDQVNSYNEQFF TGTGCCAGCAGTGACCAGGTTAACTCCTACAATGAGCAGTTCTTC TRBJ2-1 - - TRBV6-1